The 20 T cell receptor beta chains listed next were all sequenced from one sample in a study of molecular identifiers for immune sequencing clone quantification. TCRdb re-called the PCR reads with MiXCR, one entry per CDR3 protein. There are roughly 320,000 distinct CDR3 sequences in the sample; around a fifth occur only once, and roughly 0.8% lies in the top ten. The specimen was naive CD8+ T cells from blood, with Jurkat cell RNA spiked in. Subset: FACS-sorted CD8+CD4-CCR7+CD45RA+ naive T cells. The receptors here all came from a human donor in good health. Some libraries in this study had Jurkat cell RNA spiked in.

The rearrangement joins TRBV6-2 or TRBV6-3 to TRBJ2-7; 8 nucleotides line up with TRBD1. This CDR3 region has 15 residues. V gave up 6 bases and J gave up 3 bases; unmatched junction bases: 10. Germline CDR1 reads MNHEY; CDR2 reads SVGEGT. CDR3 nucleotides: TGTGCCAGCAGCACTGACAGGGGTCCCTTCTACGAGCAGTACTTC. Translation: CASSTDRGPFYEQYF.

The sample holds many counts of this clonotype. V gene TRBV7-2 combines with J gene TRBJ2-7; unclear D gene. Looked up from germline, CDR1 is SGHTA and CDR2 is FQGNSA. The CDR3 consists of 15 residues. The V and J ends lost 1 base and 0 bases respectively, with 10 bases between them. CDR3 protein: CASSLDPESSYEQYF. CDR3 coding DNA: TGTGCCAGCAGCTTAGATCCGGAGAGCTCCTACGAGCAGTACTTC. Full variable domain (remainder filled in from reference TRBV7-2 and TRBJ2-7): GAGVSQSPSNKVTEKGKDVELRCDPISGHTALYWYRQSLGQGLEFLIYFQGNSAPDKSGLPSDRFSAERTGGSVSTLTIQRTQQEDSAVYLCASSLDPESSYEQYFGPGTRLTVT.

Regarding this clonotype: At one end the junction does not follow the germline gene, possibly because of a read error. J is TRBJ2-3 and V is TRBV7-9; TRBD1 matches 9 bases. The CDR3 totals 19 residues. The germline gives CDR1 SEHNR, CDR2 FQNEAQ (reference sequence). CDR3: CASSNRGMRQGQGTDMQYF. The CDR3 DNA follows: TGTGCCAGCAGCAACCGTGGGATGAGACAGGGACAGGGCACAGATATGCAGTATTTT.

This clonotype was seen repeatedly, ten times or more. The chain uses TRBV6-5 and TRBJ1-1, with D perhaps matching TRBD1 (5 bases). The CDR3 has 12 residues. The V end lost 8 bases, the J end lost 1 base, and 8 bases lay between the germline ends. Germline values: CDR1 MNHEY, CDR2 SVGAGI. Here the CDR3 reads CASGTGNTEAFF. The CDR3 DNA reads TGTGCCAGCGGAACAGGGAACACTGAAGCTTTCTTT.

This chain uses TRBV5-1 with TRBJ2-7; possibly TRBD1 for D (6 bases). Per the germline V gene, CDR1 is SGHRS and CDR2 is YFSETQ. V gave up 5 bases and J gave up 0 bases, with 12 bases separating them. This CDR3 region has 14 residues. CDR3 residues: CASRLGATSYEQYF. CDR3 in DNA: TGCGCCAGCAGACTGGGGGCGACCTCCTACGAGCAGTACTTC. The full variable domain, with the rest looked up from reference TRBV5-1 and TRBJ2-7, is KAGVTQTPRYLIKTRGQQVTLSCSPISGHRSVSWYQQTPGQGLQFLFEYFSETQRNKGNFPGRFSGRQFSNSRSEMNVSTLELGDSALYLCASRLGATSYEQYFGPGTRLTVT.

The chain links TRBV28 to TRBJ2-1, with D possibly TRBD2 on 6 matching bases. This CDR3 comprises 19 residues. The V end was cut by 5 bases, the J end by 0 bases, with 23 bases between. The V gene's germline CDR1 is MDHEN and CDR2 SYDVKM. The CDR3, as DNA: TGTGCCAGCAGTCTGCCGTCGGACCGGGACTTCAACTCCTACAATGAGCAGTTCTTC. Protein product: CASSLPSDRDFNSYNEQFF.

This clonotype was seen ten or more times. V gene TRBV20-1 combines with J gene TRBJ2-3, with D unresolved. The CDR3 length is 14 residues. Trimming pared 6 bases from V and 0 bases from J, leaving 13 bases between. CDR1 is DFQATT, CDR2 SNEGSKA, per germline (reference sequence). CDR3 nucleotide sequence: TGCAGTGCCTCAATTCAACTCAGCACAGATACGCAGTATTTT. Protein: CSASIQLSTDTQYF.

There are many counts of this clonotype. The rearrangement joins TRBV30 to TRBJ2-3; no definite D call. The CDR3 consists of 13 residues. Between the trimmed V and J ends, which lost 0 bases and 12 bases, there was a span of 16 bases. The germline CDR1 and CDR2 sequences are GTSNPN and SVGIG (reference sequence). This chain's CDR3 is CAWSVVGLGLQYF. CDR3 sequence (DNA): TGTGCCTGGAGTGTGGTGGGATTAGGGCTTCAGTATTTT.

This clonotype was picked up many times. The rearrangement links TRBV4-3 to TRBJ1-5, with 7 bases aligning to TRBD1. After removal of 5 bases from V and 0 bases from J, the junction contained 4 bases not matched to a gene. The CDR3 totals 15 residues. Germline V gene data show CDR1 as LGHNA and CDR2 as YSLEER. In DNA, the CDR3 is TGCGCCAGCAGCTTGTGGACAGGTAGCAATCAGCCCCAGCATTTT. Translated: CASSLWTGSNQPQHF.

Concerning this clonotype itself: A much larger clone sits a single nucleotide away, making a read error possible. Because the CDR3 is missing its conserved closing phenylalanine or tryptophan, this is likely a read error. The V gene is TRBV12-3 or TRBV12-4, the J gene TRBJ1-3; D is uncertain. The V gene lost 4 bases and the J gene lost 4 bases, with 17 bases spanning the gap. The CDR3 loop spans 16 amino acids. The CDR3 nucleotides read TGTGCCAGCAGTTCGACGGTCCCGCTGACGGGAAACACCATATATTCT. Translation: CASSSTVPLTGNTIYS.

This clonotype was counted at least ten times. This rearrangement joins TRBV7-9 to TRBJ2-7; 12 bases are shared with TRBD2. The length of the CDR3 is 16 residues. Trimming removed 4 bases from V and 5 bases from J; junction bases left unmatched: 9. CDR1 is SEHNR, CDR2 FQNEAQ, per germline (reference sequence). CDR3 coding DNA: TGTGCCAGCAGCTCAACTGGGACTAGCGGGTTCCACGAGCAGTACTTC. Amino acids: CASSSTGTSGFHEQYF.

This clonotype was counted a few times. CDR3 sequence reads: CASRSTGSPGVLTF. Written as DNA, the CDR3 is TGTGCCAGCAGATCTACCGGCTCCCCGGGCGTCCTGACTTTC. The gene calls are TRBV27 and TRBJ2-6; D is unclear. The V gene lost 6 bases and the J gene lost 12 bases, with 18 bases spanning the gap. CDR1 is MNHEY, CDR2 SMNVEV, per germline (reference sequence). The CDR3 runs 14 residues.

This clonotype was observed at least ten times. The chain combines TRBV7-8 with TRBJ1-1; D gene ambiguous. This CDR3 comprises 14 residues. V dropped 5 bases and J dropped 3 bases, with 13 bases sitting between them. CDR1 and CDR2 (germline): SGHVS, FQNEAQ. CDR3 coding DNA: TGTGCCAGCAGCCCATACCCTAGGGACACTGAAGCTTTCTTT. Translating it yields CASSPYPRDTEAFF.

This clonotype was counted many times. The rearrangement joins TRBV27 to TRBJ2-7; D unresolved. The CDR3 has 14 residues. The V gene's germline CDR1 is MNHEY and CDR2 SMNVEV (reference sequence). V was pared by 4 bases and J by 1 base, with 11 bases between. Here the CDR3 reads CASSSWTGSYEQYF. The CDR3 region has the DNA TGTGCCAGCAGTTCATGGACGGGTTCCTACGAGCAGTACTTC.

The sample holds many counts of this clonotype. This sequence joins TRBV6-2 or TRBV6-3 and TRBJ2-1; 12 bases match TRBD2. This CDR3 region has 18 residues. With 3 bases clipped from V and 4 bases from J, the junction kept 10 bases outside the gene matches. Germline loops: CDR1 MNHEY, CDR2 SVGEGT. The CDR3 region has the DNA TGTGCCAGCAGTTATCGTCTAGCGGGAGGGCCGGCGTACAATGAGCAGTTCTTC. This sequence encodes CASSYRLAGGPAYNEQFF.

This clonotype was seen repeatedly, ten times or more. V gene TRBV30 combines with J gene TRBJ2-3; D uncertain. This CDR3 has 12 amino acids. V was trimmed by 5 bases and J by 2 bases, leaving 8 bases between them. Germline V gene sequence: CDR1 GTSNPN, CDR2 SVGIG (reference sequence). The CDR3 coding sequence is TGTGCCTGGGAAAAATTCACAGATACGCAGTATTTT. Its translation: CAWEKFTDTQYF.

On this clonotype: One base away lies a much larger clone, so this may be a sequencing read error. V usage is TRBV12-3 or TRBV12-4 and J usage is TRBJ2-7, with 7 bases lining up with TRBD1. The CDR3 is 12 residues long. J was trimmed by 3 bases and V by 8 bases; bases with no gene match: 4. For the CDR3, the DNA is TGTGCCAGCGGTTGGGACAGCTACGAGCAGTACTTC. It specifies CASGWDSYEQYF.

The table lists this clonotype with many counts. The chain has TRBV27 and TRBJ1-5; tentative D call: TRBD1 (6 bases). CDR3 length: 13 residues. Germline V CDR1 and CDR2: MNHEY, SMNVEV (reference sequence). V shed 4 bases and J shed 7 bases, with 11 bases lying between them. The CDR3 bases are TGTGCCAGCAGTTACACAGGGACGCAGCCCCAGCATTTT. This encodes CASSYTGTQPQHF.

Remarks on this clonotype: A read error may explain this, as a much larger clone is one base away. This chain connects TRBV28 to TRBJ1-5; a possible D gene is TRBD1 (5 bases). This CDR3 has 15 residues. Germline V gene data show CDR1 as MDHEN and CDR2 as SYDVKM. The CDR3 region has the DNA TGTGCCTGCAGTATGACAGACAGTAGCAATCAGCCCCAGCATTTT. Protein product: CACSMTDSSNQPQHF. Together with reference TRBV28 and TRBJ1-5, the CDR3 gives the full variable domain: DVKVTQSSRYLVKRTGEKVFLECVQDMDHENMFWYRQDPGLGLRLIYFSYDVKMKEKGDIPEGYSVSREKKERFSLILESASTNQTSMYLCACSMTDSSNQPQHFGDGTRLSIL.

This clonotype was observed many times. The V call is TRBV2, the J call TRBJ1-5, with D possibly TRBD1 on 6 matching bases. The CDR3 extends over 17 amino acids. Germline CDR1 and CDR2: SNHLY and FYNNEI. Trimming shortened V by 3 bases and J by 3 bases, and 18 bases separated the two germline ends. The CDR3 loop is CASSERGAFLSNQPQHF. The CDR3 bases are TGTGCCAGCAGTGAGAGGGGGGCCTTTTTGTCCAATCAGCCCCAGCATTTT.